The 2 T cell receptor beta chains reported below all come from one sample, sequenced in a study of T cell responses to AZD1222 COVID-19 vaccine. Assay: immunoSEQ multiplex PCR; the TCRdb copy retains only in-frame clones and omits some. The sample holds over 100,000 clones; 70% to 90% are singletons and the top ten take 4% to 6%. The material sequenced was peripheral blood, taken on day 0 of AZD1222 vaccination. The receptors were gathered from an adult in good health.

A single count supports this clone. J is TRBJ2-4 and V is TRBV5-1; D possibly matches TRBD1 or TRBD2 (6 bases each). The germline V gene has CDR1 SGHRS and CDR2 YFSETQ. The V gene lost 4 bases and the J gene lost 0 bases, with 11 bases spanning the gap. The CDR3 contains 15 residues. In nucleotides, the CDR3 is TGCGCCAGCAGCCGCGGGACAATAGCCAAAAACATTCAGTACTTC. Its translation: CASSRGTIAKNIQYF.

The V call is TRBV2, the J call TRBJ2-3; possible D gene TRBD1, 6 bases. Germline-derived CDR1 and CDR2 are SNHLY and FYNNEI. This CDR3 has 15 amino acids. V was shortened by 5 bases and J by 4 bases, with 16 bases between the two germline ends. The CDR3 DNA follows: TGTGCCAGCAGTCTGGACAGTTTCTCCGCAGATACGCAGTATTTT. It yields the protein CASSLDSFSADTQYF.